The 22 T cell receptor beta chains below were found in one sample sequenced in a study of T-cell memory formation after mild COVID-19. TCRdb called the 5' RACE reads again in MiXCR, with one record for every CDR3 protein. This table holds roughly 350,000 distinct CDR3 sequences, around 21% found once. Sequenced material: PBMCs or a T cell subset sorted from them (not recorded which). The receptors derive from an adult woman who had mild COVID-19 (a few samples of this study predate the infection). Cell type and time point are not known.

The table lists this clonotype with a few counts. The chain's CDR3 is CASSPQRTQQETQYF. The CDR3 DNA sequence: TGTGCCAGCAGCCCCCAAAGGACGCAACAAGAGACCCAGTACTTC. The chain employs TRBV7-9 and TRBJ2-5; D not certain. Germline-derived CDR1 and CDR2 are SEHNR and FQNEAQ (reference sequence). The CDR3 totals 15 residues. V shed 5 bases and J shed 2 bases, with 15 bases lying between them. Drawing the rest from reference TRBV7-9 and TRBJ2-5, the complete variable domain is DTGVSQNPRHKITKRGQNVTFRCDPISEHNRLYWYRQTLGQGPEFLTYFQNEAQLEKSRLLSDRFSAERPKGSFSTLEIQRTEQGDSAMYLCASSPQRTQQETQYFGPGTRLLVL.

This clonotype was recorded a few times. This chain joins TRBV7-9 and TRBJ1-2, with D unclear. Germline V lookup: CDR1 SEHNR, CDR2 FQNEAQ (reference sequence). Trimming took off 5 bases at V and 2 bases at J, with 6 bases between the two ends. The CDR3 spans 12 residues. This chain's CDR3 is CASSGGNYGYTF. CDR3 nucleotide sequence: TGTGCCAGCAGCGGAGGGAACTATGGCTACACCTTC.

This clonotype was observed many times. The chain recombines TRBV5-1 with TRBJ2-7; the D gene is possibly TRBD1 (5 bases). Per germline, CDR1 SGHRS and CDR2 YFSETQ. Deletions cut 1 base from V and 1 base from J, with 9 bases between. CDR3 length: 14 amino acids. The CDR3 is CASSLSPGSYEQYF. The CDR3 DNA reads TGCGCCAGCAGCTTGAGTCCAGGGTCCTACGAGCAGTACTTC.

The table lists this clonotype with many counts. V and J are TRBV10-3 and TRBJ2-1; D is tentatively TRBD1 or TRBD2 (5 bases each). The CDR3 sequence is 17 residues long. CDR1 ENHRY and CDR2 SYGVKD come from the germline V gene. V lost 2 bases and J lost 8, with 22 bases in between. The CDR3 DNA reads TGTGCCATCAGTGAGCCTGCTAGTGGGGGTTTGGGCGATGAGCAGTTCTTC. Translation: CAISEPASGGLGDEQFF.

V and J are TRBV2 and TRBJ2-2; maybe TRBD2 (5 bases). The germline V gene encodes CDR1 SNHLY and CDR2 FYNNEI. The CDR3 totals 14 residues. Between the trimmed V and J ends, which lost 4 bases and 6 bases, there was a span of 12 bases. The CDR3 reads CASSAPSGAGELFF. The DNA of the CDR3 is TGTGCCAGCAGTGCCCCATCCGGGGCCGGGGAGCTGTTTTTT.

This clonotype was recorded a few times. The chain carries TRBV6-5 and TRBJ2-6; 9 bases match TRBD2. The germline CDR1 and CDR2 sequences are MNHEY and SVGAGI. CDR3 length: 21 residues. V lost 2 bases and J lost 3; bases outside the gene matches: 17. The CDR3 DNA follows: TGTGCCAGCAGTTACCTCCTTGCGGGAGGGCCCGGTCTACTTGGGGCCAACGTCCTGACTTTC. Translation gives CASSYLLAGGPGLLGANVLTF.

The J gene is TRBJ2-3, the V gene TRBV12-3 or TRBV12-4, with TRBD2 matching over 9 bases. The CDR3 is made up of 15 amino acids. V shed 7 bases and J 0 bases; nucleotides not matched to a gene: 5. CDR3 amino acids: CASKGLASSTDTQYF. The CDR3 DNA reads as TGTGCCAGCAAGGGACTAGCCTCTAGCACAGATACGCAGTATTTT.

This clonotype was counted a few times. The J gene is TRBJ1-2, the V gene TRBV12-3 or TRBV12-4, with 8 bases matching TRBD1. V dropped 6 bases and J dropped 4; count of bases not matched to a gene: 7. The CDR3 length is 14 residues. The chain's CDR3 is CASRPARGLYGYTF. CDR3 in DNA: TGTGCCAGCAGGCCCGCCAGGGGGCTCTATGGCTACACCTTC.

This chain joins TRBV30 and TRBJ2-3; D is uncertain. V lost 1 base and J 4 bases, leaving 18 bases between the germline ends. Germline CDR1 GTSNPN, CDR2 SVGIG (reference sequence). The CDR3 contains 16 residues. The CDR3 is CAWSGAAFTWADTQYF. The CDR3 DNA follows: TGTGCCTGGAGTGGGGCAGCCTTTACCTGGGCAGATACGCAGTATTTT.

The chain has TRBV12-3 or TRBV12-4 and TRBJ2-5; 15 bases are shared with TRBD2. V gave up 6 bases and J gave up 4 bases; unmatched junction bases: 9. The CDR3 runs to 17 residues. Here the CDR3 reads CASSSGTSGRKVETQYF. The DNA for the CDR3 is TGTGCCAGCAGCTCCGGGACTAGCGGGAGGAAGGTAGAGACCCAGTACTTC.

This clonotype was recorded a few times. The rearrangement uses TRBV5-1 and TRBJ2-3; TRBD2 matches at 13 bases. This CDR3 contains 17 residues. J lost 4 bases, V lost 2 bases, and 7 bases had no gene match. CDR1 SGHRS and CDR2 YFSETQ come from the germline V gene. The CDR3 is CASSLGLAGVLADTQYF. CDR3 coding DNA: TGCGCCAGCAGCTTAGGACTAGCGGGAGTTCTCGCAGATACGCAGTATTTT.

The rearrangement uses TRBV12-3 or TRBV12-4 and TRBJ2-7; maybe TRBD1 (6 bases). V dropped 7 bases and J dropped 6 bases, with 16 bases sitting between them. CDR3 length: 13 amino acids. This chain's CDR3 is CASTQLGGFEQYF. In DNA, the CDR3 is TGTGCCAGCACCCAGCTAGGGGGATTCGAGCAGTACTTC.

This rearrangement joins TRBV4-2 to TRBJ2-2; TRBD1 matches at 9 bases. Germline trimming cut 5 bases from V and 2 bases from J; bases unmatched to any gene: 3. This CDR3 spans 15 amino acids. CDR1 is LGHNA, CDR2 YNFKEQ, per germline. CDR3 sequence (DNA): TGTGCCAGCAGCACGGGACAGGGAAACACCGGGGAGCTGTTTTTT. Its translation is CASSTGQGNTGELFF.

The V gene is TRBV7-9, the J gene TRBJ2-7; D is unresolved. The germline V gene encodes CDR1 SEHNR and CDR2 FQNEAQ (reference sequence). V lost 4 bases, J lost 5 bases, and 12 bases lay in between. The CDR3 totals 13 residues. The CDR3, as DNA: TGTGCCAGCAGCTACGAGGTTCCGGACGAGCAGTACTTC. This codes for CASSYEVPDEQYF.

The table lists this clonotype with a few counts. This sequence joins TRBV12-3 or TRBV12-4 and TRBJ1-2; D is possibly TRBD1 (5 bases). The CDR3 covers 13 residues. V was shortened by 8 bases and J by 4 bases, with 14 bases between the two germline ends. CDR3 sequence reads: CASGPRGFYGYTF. CDR3 nucleotides: TGTGCCAGCGGTCCCCGGGGCTTCTATGGCTACACCTTC.

This clonotype has a handful of counts. The chain employs TRBV4-1 and TRBJ2-5, with 9 bases lining up with TRBD2. Trimming at V came to 0 bases and at J to 3 bases, leaving 8 bases not matched to a gene. This CDR3 region has 17 residues. Germline assignment: CDR1 MGHRA and CDR2 YSYEKL. The CDR3 DNA follows: TGCGCCAGCAGCCAAGACGGTAGCGGGGGCACCAAAGAGACCCAGTACTTC. Its protein is CASSQDGSGGTKETQYF.

As DNA, the CDR3 is TGTGCCAGCAGCTTCCCCGGTGTGACACGACCGAACTATGGCTACACCTTC. It is translated as CASSFPGVTRPNYGYTF. The J gene is TRBJ1-2, the V gene TRBV7-9; unclear D gene. This CDR3 spans 17 amino acids. Germline CDR1 is SEHNR and CDR2 is FQNEAQ (reference sequence). Trimming removed 3 bases from V and 2 bases from J, with 19 bases in between. The entire variable domain, with the rest obtained from reference TRBV7-9 and TRBJ1-2, is as follows: DTGVSQNPRHKITKRGQNVTFRCDPISEHNRLYWYRQTLGQGPEFLTYFQNEAQLEKSRLLSDRFSAERPKGSFSTLEIQRTEQGDSAMYLCASSFPGVTRPNYGYTFGSGTRLTVV.

This clonotype was detected only a few times. The DNA of the CDR3 is TGTGCCACCAGTGATGCTTCCGGACGGTTAGGCACAGATACGCAGTATTTT. Amino acids: CATSDASGRLGTDTQYF. The chain carries TRBV24-1 and TRBJ2-3; D is unclear. V was shortened by 3 bases and J by 1 base, with 16 bases between the two germline ends. The CDR3 is 17 residues long. Germline V lookup: CDR1 KGHDR, CDR2 SFDVKD.

This clonotype was seen many times. The V call is TRBV5-5, the J call TRBJ2-2; D ambiguous. CDR1 and CDR2 (germline): SGHKS, YYEKEE (reference sequence). Between the trimmed V and J ends, which lost 0 bases and 1 base, there was a span of 10 bases. CDR3 length equals 16 residues. Here the CDR3 reads CASSLVRIRNTGELFF. The CDR3 DNA is TGTGCCAGCAGCTTGGTTAGAATACGGAACACCGGGGAGCTGTTTTTT.

This clonotype was seen a handful of times. The CDR3 DNA reads as TGTGCCACCAAGGCAGAAACAGATACGCAGTATTTT. Amino acid sequence: CATKAETDTQYF. The genes are TRBV24-1 and TRBJ2-3; D is unclear. V lost 8 bases and J lost 3, with 8 bases in between. The CDR3 covers 12 residues. Germline CDR1 reads KGHDR; CDR2 reads SFDVKD.

This sequence joins TRBV19 and TRBJ2-1; 8 nucleotides line up with TRBD2. The CDR3 loop spans 15 amino acids. V dropped 4 bases and J dropped 6; count of bases not matched to a gene: 8. Per the germline V gene, CDR1 is LNHDA and CDR2 is SQIVND (reference sequence). CDR3 sequence reads: CASSRAGEFLNEQFF. The CDR3 region has the DNA TGTGCCAGTAGTAGAGCGGGAGAGTTTCTCAATGAGCAGTTCTTC.

This clonotype was seen more than once but under ten times. The chain has TRBV9 and TRBJ1-2, with unresolved D. This CDR3 has 15 amino acids. Germline lookup yields CDR1 SGDLS and CDR2 YYNGEE. V was clipped by 0 bases and J by 8 bases, with 17 bases between them. CDR3 sequence reads: CASSVDSRLRSGYTF. In DNA form, the CDR3 reads TGTGCCAGCAGCGTAGATTCCAGGCTGAGAAGCGGCTACACCTTC.